This T cell receptor beta chain was obtained from a study of blood T cell repertoires in COVID-19. In the study overall: The samples span acute and convalescent COVID-19 from the United States, Italy and Spain. In each case, the material was cDNA or gDNA derived from T cells, B-cell-depleted T cells, or PBMCs.

With 4 bases removed from V and 1 base from J, the gap between germline ends came to 5 bases. Germline V lookup: CDR1 MRHNA, CDR2 SNTAGT. The CDR3 is 14 residues long. Original processing notes: Estimation of nucleated cell counts relied on the amplification of reference gene primers. Produced via immunoSEQ multiplex PCR; TCRdb's table is partial and in-frame only. That table gives V, J and clone size, and the DNA gave D and trimming. The sample has a few hundred thousand clones, approximately 88% seen once. The clonotype was recovered from a man aged 40-49 years with acute or convalescent COVID-19. The rearrangement uses TRBV6-4 and TRBJ2-6; perhaps TRBD2 as D (5 bases). The sequenced sample was peripheral blood. The CDR3 bases are TGTGCCAGCAGTGGGACTTCTGGGGCCAACGTCCTGACTTTC. Residues: CASSGTSGANVLTF.